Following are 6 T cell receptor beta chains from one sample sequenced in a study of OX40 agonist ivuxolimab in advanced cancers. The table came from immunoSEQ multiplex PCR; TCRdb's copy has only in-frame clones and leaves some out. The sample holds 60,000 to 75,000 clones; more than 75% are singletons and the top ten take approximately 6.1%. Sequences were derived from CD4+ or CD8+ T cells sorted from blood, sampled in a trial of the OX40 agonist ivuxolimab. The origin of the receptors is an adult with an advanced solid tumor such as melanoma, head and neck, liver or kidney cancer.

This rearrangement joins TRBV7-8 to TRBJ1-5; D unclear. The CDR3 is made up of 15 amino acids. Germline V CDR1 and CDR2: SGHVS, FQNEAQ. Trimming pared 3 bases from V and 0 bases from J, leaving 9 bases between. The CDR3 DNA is TGTGCCAGCAGCTTCTCCGGGAATAGCAATCAGCCCCAGCATTTT. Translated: CASSFSGNSNQPQHF. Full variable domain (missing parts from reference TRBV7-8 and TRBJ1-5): GAGVSQSPRYKVAKRGQDVALRCDPISGHVSLFWYQQALGQGPEFLTYFQNEAQLDKSGLPSDRFFAERPEGSVSTLKIQRTQQEDSAVYLCASSFSGNSNQPQHFGDGTRLSIL.

CDR3: CASSYSNLSPEAFF. CDR3 nucleotide sequence: TGTGCCAGCAGTTACTCGAATCTTTCCCCTGAAGCTTTCTTT. The rearrangement joins TRBV6-6 to TRBJ1-1; D is undetermined. Trimming took off 0 bases at V and 6 bases at J, with 11 bases between the two ends. The CDR3 runs to 14 residues. Looked up from germline, CDR1 is MNHNY and CDR2 is SVGAGI (reference sequence).

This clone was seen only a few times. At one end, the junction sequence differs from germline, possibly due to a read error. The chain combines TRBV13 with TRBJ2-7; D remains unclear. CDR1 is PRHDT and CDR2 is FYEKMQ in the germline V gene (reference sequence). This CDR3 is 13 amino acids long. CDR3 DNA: TGTGCCAGCAGCCTAGGGCTCTCCTACGAGCAGTACTTC. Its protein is CASSLGLSYEQYF.

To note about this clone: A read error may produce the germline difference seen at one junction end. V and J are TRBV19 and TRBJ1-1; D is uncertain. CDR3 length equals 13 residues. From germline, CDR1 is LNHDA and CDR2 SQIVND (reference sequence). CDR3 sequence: CAGSMTANTEAFF. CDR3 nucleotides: TGTGCCGGTAGTATGACGGCGAACACTGAAGCTTTCTTT.

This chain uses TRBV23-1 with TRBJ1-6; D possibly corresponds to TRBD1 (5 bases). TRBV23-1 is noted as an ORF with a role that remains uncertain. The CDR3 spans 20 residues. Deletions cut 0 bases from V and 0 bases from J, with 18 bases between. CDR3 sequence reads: CASSQSFETVTRSYNSPLHF. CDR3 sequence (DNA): TGCGCCAGCAGTCAATCTTTTGAGACAGTAACCCGCTCCTATAATTCACCCCTCCACTTT.

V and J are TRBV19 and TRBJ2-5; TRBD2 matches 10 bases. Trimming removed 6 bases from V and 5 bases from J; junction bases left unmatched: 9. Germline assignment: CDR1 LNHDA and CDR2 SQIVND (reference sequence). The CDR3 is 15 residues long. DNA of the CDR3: TGTGCCAGTAGCCCTAGCGGGAGTGCGGCCGAGACCCAGTACTTC. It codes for CASSPSGSAAETQYF.